This T cell receptor beta chain originates from a study of shared clonotypes between healthy human individuals. Points from the study as a whole: Shared clonotypes: roughly 4.5% naive CD4, under 4% naive CD8, roughly 2.2% memory CD4, over 0.3% memory CD8.

Naive CD8 isolation took CD45RO-negative cells positively selected for CCR7 and excluded terminally differentiated effector memory CD45RA+ cells. Replicate PCRs from sorted subsets contained 200 ng DNA, which is approximately 30,000 T cell genomes. Clones were sequenced by immunoSEQ multiplex PCR, and TCRdb holds only the in-frame ones, with some missing. The repertoire holds about 700,000 clones, with around 92% as singletons. Worth noting for this clone: As yet, its antigen is unknown.

What was sequenced was naive CD8+ T cells sorted from blood. This TCR came from a man aged 25-40 years in good health.

DNA of the CDR3: TGTGCCAGCAGTGAGTCAAGCTACACTGAAGCTTTCTTT. Its protein product is CASSESSYTEAFF. This chain connects TRBV27 to TRBJ1-1; D gene unclear. Germline CDR1 reads MNHEY; CDR2 reads SMNVEV (reference sequence). This CDR3 is 13 amino acids long. Trimming removed 5 bases at V and 3 bases at J, with 10 bases between.